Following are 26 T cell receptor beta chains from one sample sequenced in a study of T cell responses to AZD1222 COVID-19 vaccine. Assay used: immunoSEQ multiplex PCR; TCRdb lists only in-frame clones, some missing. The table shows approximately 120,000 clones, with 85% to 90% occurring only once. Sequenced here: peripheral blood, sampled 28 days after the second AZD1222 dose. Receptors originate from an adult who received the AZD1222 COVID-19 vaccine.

CDR3 nucleotide sequence: TGTGCCAGTAGCTCGGGACATCCTAGCAATCAGCCCCAGCATTTT. Its translation is CASSSGHPSNQPQHF. The genes are TRBV19 and TRBJ1-5; weak D call: TRBD1 (6 bases). V lost 6 bases to trimming and J lost 0 bases, with 12 bases between them. From germline, CDR1 is LNHDA and CDR2 SQIVND (reference sequence). CDR3 length: 15 amino acids.

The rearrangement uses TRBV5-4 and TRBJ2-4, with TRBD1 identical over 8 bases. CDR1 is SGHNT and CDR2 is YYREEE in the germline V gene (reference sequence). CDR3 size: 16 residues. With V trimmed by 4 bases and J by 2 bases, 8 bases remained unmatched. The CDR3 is CASSQMTGAPKNIQYF. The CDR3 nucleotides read TGTGCCAGCAGCCAAATGACAGGGGCCCCCAAAAACATTCAGTACTTC. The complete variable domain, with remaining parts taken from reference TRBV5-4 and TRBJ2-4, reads ETGVTQSPTHLIKTRGQQVTLRCSSQSGHNTVSWYQQALGQGPQFIFQYYREEENGRGNFPPRFSGLQFPNYSSELNVNALELDDSALYLCASSQMTGAPKNIQYFGAGTRLSVL.

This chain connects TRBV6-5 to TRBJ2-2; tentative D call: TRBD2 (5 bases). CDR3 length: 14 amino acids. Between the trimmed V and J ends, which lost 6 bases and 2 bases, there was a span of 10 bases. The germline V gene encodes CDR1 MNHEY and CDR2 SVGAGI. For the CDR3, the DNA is TGTGCCAGCAGCCGGGGTGGCAACACCGGGGAGCTGTTTTTT. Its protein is CASSRGGNTGELFF.

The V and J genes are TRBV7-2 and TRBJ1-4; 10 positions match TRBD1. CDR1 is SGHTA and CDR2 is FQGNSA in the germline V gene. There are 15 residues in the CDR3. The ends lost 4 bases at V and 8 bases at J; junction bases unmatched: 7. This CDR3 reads CASSSTTGGLEKLFF. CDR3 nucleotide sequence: TGTGCCAGCAGCTCAACGACAGGGGGCTTGGAAAAACTGTTTTTT.

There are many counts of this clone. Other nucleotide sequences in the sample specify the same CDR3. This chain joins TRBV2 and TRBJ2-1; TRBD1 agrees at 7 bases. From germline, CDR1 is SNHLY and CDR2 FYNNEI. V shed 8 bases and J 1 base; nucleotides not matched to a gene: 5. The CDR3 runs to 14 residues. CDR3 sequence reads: CASFTGESYNEQFF. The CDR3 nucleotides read TGTGCCAGCTTTACAGGGGAGTCCTACAATGAGCAGTTCTTC.

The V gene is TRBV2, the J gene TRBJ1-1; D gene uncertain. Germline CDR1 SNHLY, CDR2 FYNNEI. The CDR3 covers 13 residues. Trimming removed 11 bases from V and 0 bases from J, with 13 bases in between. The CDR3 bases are TGTGCCTCGCAGGTCTCCATGAACACTGAAGCTTTCTTT. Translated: CASQVSMNTEAFF.

As DNA, the CDR3 is TGTGCCAGCAGTCCCCAGGGACAGGGAGGAAAACTGTTTTTT. Protein sequence: CASSPQGQGGKLFF. The V gene is TRBV27, the J gene TRBJ1-4; 9 bases are a match to TRBD1. This CDR3 is built from 14 residues. Per germline, CDR1 MNHEY and CDR2 SMNVEV (reference sequence). V lost 5 bases to trimming and J lost 10 bases; unmatched junction nucleotides: 8. The whole variable domain, filled in from reference TRBV27 and TRBJ1-4, reads EAQVTQNPRYLITVTGKKLTVTCSQNMNHEYMSWYRQDPGLGLRQIYYSMNVEVTDKGDVPEGYKVSRKEKRNFPLILESPSPNQTSLYFCASSPQGQGGKLFFGSGTQLSVL.

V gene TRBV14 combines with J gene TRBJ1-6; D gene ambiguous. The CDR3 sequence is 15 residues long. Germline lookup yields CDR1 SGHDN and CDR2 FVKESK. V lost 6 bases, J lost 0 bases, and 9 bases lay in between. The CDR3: CASRGLSSYNSPLHF. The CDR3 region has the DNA TGTGCCAGCAGGGGGTTAAGCTCCTATAATTCACCCCTCCACTTT.

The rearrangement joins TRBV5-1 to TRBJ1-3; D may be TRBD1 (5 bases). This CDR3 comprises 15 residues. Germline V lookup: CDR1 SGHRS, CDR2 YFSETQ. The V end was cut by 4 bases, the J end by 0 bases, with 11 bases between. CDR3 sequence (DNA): TGCGCCAGCAGCGCCCGGGACGGCTCTGGAAACACCATATATTTT. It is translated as CASSARDGSGNTIYF. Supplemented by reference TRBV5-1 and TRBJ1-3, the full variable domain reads KAGVTQTPRYLIKTRGQQVTLSCSPISGHRSVSWYQQTPGQGLQFLFEYFSETQRNKGNFPGRFSGRQFSNSRSEMNVSTLELGDSALYLCASSARDGSGNTIYFGEGSWLTVV.

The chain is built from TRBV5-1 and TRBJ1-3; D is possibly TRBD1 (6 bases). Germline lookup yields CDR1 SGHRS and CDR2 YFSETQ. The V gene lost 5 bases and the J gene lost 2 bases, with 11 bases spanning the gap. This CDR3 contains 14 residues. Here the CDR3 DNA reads TGCGCCAGCAGAGGGGGGAAAACTGGAAACACCATATATTTT. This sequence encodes CASRGGKTGNTIYF.

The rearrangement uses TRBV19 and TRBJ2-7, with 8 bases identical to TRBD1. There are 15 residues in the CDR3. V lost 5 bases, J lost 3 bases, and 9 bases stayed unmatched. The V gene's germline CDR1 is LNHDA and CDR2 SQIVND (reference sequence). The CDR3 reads CASSYDDRGNYEQYF. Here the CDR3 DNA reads TGTGCCAGTAGTTACGACGACAGGGGCAACTACGAGCAGTACTTC.

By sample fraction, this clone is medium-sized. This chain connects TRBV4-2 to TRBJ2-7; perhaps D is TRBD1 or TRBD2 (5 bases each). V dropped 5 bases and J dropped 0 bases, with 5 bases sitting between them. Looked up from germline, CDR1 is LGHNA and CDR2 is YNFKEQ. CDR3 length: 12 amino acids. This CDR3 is CASSGGSYEQYF. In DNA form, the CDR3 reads TGTGCCAGCAGCGGGGGCTCCTACGAGCAGTACTTC.

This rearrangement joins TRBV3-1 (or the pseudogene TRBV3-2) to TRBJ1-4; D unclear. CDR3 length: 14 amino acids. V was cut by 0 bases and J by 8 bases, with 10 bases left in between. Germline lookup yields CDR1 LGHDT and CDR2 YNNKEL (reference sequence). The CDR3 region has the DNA TGTGCCAGCAGCCAAGACGGTGGAAGGGAAAAACTGTTTTTT. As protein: CASSQDGGREKLFF.

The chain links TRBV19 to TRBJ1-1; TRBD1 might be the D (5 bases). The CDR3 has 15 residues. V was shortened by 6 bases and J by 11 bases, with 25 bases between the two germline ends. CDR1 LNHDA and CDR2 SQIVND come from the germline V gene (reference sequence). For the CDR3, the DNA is TGTGCCAGTAGCCCGGGGGGGGTCTCTACATGGTGGGCTTTCTTT. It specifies CASSPGGVSTWWAFF.

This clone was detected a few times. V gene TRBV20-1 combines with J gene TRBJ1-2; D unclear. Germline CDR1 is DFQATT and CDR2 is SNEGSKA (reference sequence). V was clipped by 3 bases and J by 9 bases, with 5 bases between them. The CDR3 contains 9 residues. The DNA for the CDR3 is TGCAGTGCTAGTGATAGCTACACCTTC. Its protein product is CSASDSYTF.

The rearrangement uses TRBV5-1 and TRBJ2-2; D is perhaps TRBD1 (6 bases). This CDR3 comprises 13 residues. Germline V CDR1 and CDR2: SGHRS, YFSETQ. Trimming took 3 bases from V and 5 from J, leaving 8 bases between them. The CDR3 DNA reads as TGCGCCAGCAGCTACAGGGAAACCGGGGAGCTGTTTTTT. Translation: CASSYRETGELFF. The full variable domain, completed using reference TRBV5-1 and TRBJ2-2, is KAGVTQTPRYLIKTRGQQVTLSCSPISGHRSVSWYQQTPGQGLQFLFEYFSETQRNKGNFPGRFSGRQFSNSRSEMNVSTLELGDSALYLCASSYRETGELFFGEGSRLTVL.

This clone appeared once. CDR3 sequence: CAKSGGPWFREQYF. The CDR3 DNA reads TGTGCCAAGTCCGGGGGGCCCTGGTTTCGCGAGCAGTACTTC. The V and J genes are TRBV9 and TRBJ2-7; TRBD2 might be the D (7 bases). This CDR3 spans 14 amino acids. With 9 bases removed from V and 6 bases from J, the gap between germline ends came to 22 bases. CDR1 is SGDLS, CDR2 YYNGEE, per germline.

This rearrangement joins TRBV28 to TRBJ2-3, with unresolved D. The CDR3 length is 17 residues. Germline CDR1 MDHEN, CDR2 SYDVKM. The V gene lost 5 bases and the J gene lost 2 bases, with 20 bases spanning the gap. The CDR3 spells CASSPLYHLTDTDTQYF. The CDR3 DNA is TGTGCCAGCAGTCCACTCTACCACCTAACTGACACAGATACGCAGTATTTT.

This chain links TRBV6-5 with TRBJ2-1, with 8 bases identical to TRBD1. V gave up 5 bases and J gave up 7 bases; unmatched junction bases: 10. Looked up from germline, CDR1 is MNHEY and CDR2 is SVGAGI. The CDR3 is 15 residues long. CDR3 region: CASSLSDRVGNEQFF. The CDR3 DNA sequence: TGTGCCAGCAGTCTCTCGGACAGGGTGGGGAATGAGCAGTTCTTC.

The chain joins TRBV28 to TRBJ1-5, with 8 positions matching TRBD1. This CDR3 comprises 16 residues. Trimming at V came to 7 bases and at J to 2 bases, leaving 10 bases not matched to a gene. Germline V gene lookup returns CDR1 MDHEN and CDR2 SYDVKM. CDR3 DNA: TGTGCCAGCACCAGACAGGGGACCCGGGGCAATCAGCCCCAGCATTTT. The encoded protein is CASTRQGTRGNQPQHF.

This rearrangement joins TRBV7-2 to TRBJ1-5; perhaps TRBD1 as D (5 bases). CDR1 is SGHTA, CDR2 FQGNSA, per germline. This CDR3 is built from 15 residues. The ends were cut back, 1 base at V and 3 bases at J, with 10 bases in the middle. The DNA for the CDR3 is TGTGCCAGCAGCTTAGACGGGGCCGTCAATCAGCCCCAGCATTTT. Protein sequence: CASSLDGAVNQPQHF.

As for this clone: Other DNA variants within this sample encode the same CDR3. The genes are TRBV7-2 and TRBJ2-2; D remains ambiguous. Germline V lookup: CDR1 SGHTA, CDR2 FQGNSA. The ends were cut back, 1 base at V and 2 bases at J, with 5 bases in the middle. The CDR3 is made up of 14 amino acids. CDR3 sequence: CASSLGGNTGELFF. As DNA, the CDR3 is TGTGCCAGCAGCTTAGGTGGAAACACCGGGGAGCTGTTTTTT. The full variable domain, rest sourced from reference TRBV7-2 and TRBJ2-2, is GAGVSQSPSNKVTEKGKDVELRCDPISGHTALYWYRQSLGQGLEFLIYFQGNSAPDKSGLPSDRFSAERTGGSVSTLTIQRTQQEDSAVYLCASSLGGNTGELFFGEGSRLTVL.

The CDR3 DNA follows: TGTGCCAGCAGTTCCTTAGCCACTGAAGCTTTCTTT. As protein: CASSSLATEAFF. This chain joins TRBV25-1 and TRBJ1-1; D remains ambiguous. Germline V gene sequence: CDR1 MGHDK, CDR2 SYGVNS. This CDR3 contains 12 residues. V was shortened by 5 bases and J by 4 bases, with 8 bases between the two germline ends.

CDR3 bases: TGTGCCAGCAGCGCCGGGGGCGCTCGCTCCTACAATGAGCAGTTCTTC. Translation gives CASSAGGARSYNEQFF. V and J are TRBV9 and TRBJ2-1, with D possibly called TRBD1 or TRBD2 (6 bases each). V gave up 3 bases and J gave up 0 bases, with 13 bases separating them. This CDR3 region has 16 residues. Looked up from germline, CDR1 is SGDLS and CDR2 is YYNGEE.

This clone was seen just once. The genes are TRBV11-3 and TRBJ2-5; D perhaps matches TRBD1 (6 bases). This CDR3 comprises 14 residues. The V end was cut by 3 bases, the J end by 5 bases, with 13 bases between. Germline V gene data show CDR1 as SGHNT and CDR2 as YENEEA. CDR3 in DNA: TGTGCCAGCAGCTTTTCAGGGGTTGGGGAGACCCAGTACTTC. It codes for CASSFSGVGETQYF.

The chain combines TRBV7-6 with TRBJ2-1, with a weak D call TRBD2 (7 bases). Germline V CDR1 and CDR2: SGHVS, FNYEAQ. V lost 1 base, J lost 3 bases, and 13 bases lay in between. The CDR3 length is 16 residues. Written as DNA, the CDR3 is TGTGCCAGCAGCTTAGGCCCGGGGGGCGTCTACAATGAGCAGTTCTTC. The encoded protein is CASSLGPGGVYNEQFF.